These T cell receptor beta chains were read from a single sample in a study of cytomegalovirus exposure and HLA in healthy donors. Data came from immunoSEQ multiplex PCR; TCRdb stores just in-frame clones and leaves some out. The sample consists of approximately 150,000 clones, 75% to 85% of them appearing once. The sample taken for sequencing was PBMCs. The receptors were gathered from a man aged 30 to 45 in good health and CMV-seronegative. CDR3s include the opening cysteine and the closing phenylalanine or tryptophan. A D gene is named only where the DNA matches it firmly. Clone sizes are given selectively: once, few, many, or a class where the clone is expanded.

J	D	size	V	DNA	CDR3
TRBJ1-4	-	-	TRBV6-6	TGTGCCAGCAGTTACTCGATTGAGGTCCCAACCGTAGAACTGTTTTTT	CASSYSIEVPTVELFF
TRBJ2-7	TRBD2	-	TRBV25-1	TGTGCCAGCAGTGTATGGAGAGGCAGCGGGGATTCCTACGAGCAGTACTTC	CASSVWRGSGDSYEQYF
TRBJ1-2	TRBD1	few	TRBV5-1	TGCGCCAGCAGCCAGGGACAGGGACGGATCTATGGCTACACCTTC	CASSQGQGRIYGYTF
TRBJ2-3	TRBD2	-	TRBV29-1	TGCAGCGTGGCTGACTGGGAGGGTACGCAGTATTTT	CSVADWEGTQYF
TRBJ1-5	TRBD1	few	TRBV27	TGTGCCTGCGGGACAGGGGAGAATCAGCCCCAGCATTTT	CACGTGENQPQHF
TRBJ2-3	-	-	TRBV7-2	TGTGCCAGCAGCTCCGACCTCCGGAGAACAGATACGCAGTATTTT	CASSSDLRRTDTQYF
TRBJ2-1	TRBD2	few	TRBV15	TGTGCCACCAGCAGAGATCTAGGGACTAGCGGGAGTGATGAGCAGTTCTTC	CATSRDLGTSGSDEQFF
TRBJ1-2	-	-	TRBV4-1	TGCGCCAGCAGCCAAGAAATCACACACTATGGCTACACCTTC	CASSQEITHYGYTF
TRBJ2-1	TRBD2	-	TRBV5-4	TGTGCCAGCAGCGAGGGACTAGCAGTAGGGGGTGAGCAGTTCTTC	CASSEGLAVGGEQFF
TRBJ1-2	TRBD1	-	TRBV7-9	TGTACCAGCAGTGACAGGGTCGATGGCTACACCTTC	CTSSDRVDGYTF
TRBJ1-1	-	-	TRBV14	TGTGCCAGCAGCCTAGTACAGAAGATCACTGAAGCTTTCTTT	CASSLVQKITEAFF
TRBJ1-5	-	-	TRBV9	TGTGCCAGCAGCTCCCAGGGGAATCAGCCCCAGCATTTT	CASSSQGNQPQHF
TRBJ1-5	-	-	TRBV7-9	TGTGCCAGCAGCCTGACGGGTAGCAATCAGCCCCAGCATTTT	CASSLTGSNQPQHF
TRBJ1-1	-	-	TRBV19	TGTGCCAGTAGTACAACCAGGGTGAACACTGAAGCTTTCTTT	CASSTTRVNTEAFF
TRBJ1-4	TRBD1	-	TRBV2	TGTGCCAGCAGTGACCCAACGGGACAGACCGAATTC	CASSDPTGQTEF
TRBJ1-1	-	-	TRBV18	TGTGCCAGCTCACCAATCGGGACAACCTTCGATGAAGCTTTCTTT	CASSPIGTTFDEAFF
TRBJ1-2	TRBD1	-	TRBV9	TGTGCCAGCTCTCTCGGACAGGGGCTCAACTATGGCTACACCTTC	CASSLGQGLNYGYTF
TRBJ1-1	-	-	TRBV10-1	TGCGCCAGCAGTGAGTCGATCCGGACACCAAACACTGAAGCTTTCTTT	CASSESIRTPNTEAFF